Given below is one T cell receptor beta chain in context. Antigen unknown. The trim removed 6 bases at V and 3 bases at J, leaving 10 bases unmatched. The CDR3 spans 15 residues. From germline, CDR1 is SNHLY and CDR2 FYNNEI. The entry originates in a study of Graves' ophthalmopathy and Graves' hyperthyroidism. Study outcomes and limitations: Sensitivity reached 70.59% and specificity 72.22% when the model predicted ophthalmopathy progression.

From RNA, the CDR3 regions of TCR beta chains were amplified and sequenced. After a first-round RT-PCR with HTBI primers, a second-round multiplex PCR was run. TCRdb processed the multiplex PCR reads anew with MiXCR; each CDR3 protein has one entry. Of around 1,000,000 distinct CDR3 sequences in the sample, roughly two fifths are singletons; the top ten hold around 10%. This clonotype was obtained from an adult man with Graves' hyperthyroidism. Material for sequencing was peripheral blood or thyroid tissue (not recorded which). The chain has TRBV2 and TRBJ2-7; 8 bases are shared with TRBD2. CDR3 in DNA: TGTGCCAGCAGGCTCACTAGCGGAACGCACTACGAGCAGTACTTC. Its protein is CASRLTSGTHYEQYF.